The clone carrying this T cell receptor beta chain occurred a few times. This entry is derived from a study of human T cells and chemical hapten exposure. V lost 0 bases and J 2 bases, leaving 23 bases between the germline ends. There are 19 residues in the CDR3. Per the germline V gene, CDR1 is DFQATT and CDR2 is SNEGSKA (reference sequence). TCRdb passed the RACE reads through MiXCR, listing each CDR3 protein once. The data contain 300,000 to 450,000 distinct CDR3 sequences, over 5% of them singletons. Time point defined: pre-sensitization, week 0. Treatment indicated: therapeutic diphenylcyclopropenone sensitization with weekly scalp DPC.

J is TRBJ1-5 and V is TRBV20-1; D call uncertain. This clonotype was sampled from a woman between 18 and 29 years old with alopecia areata. Some clones in this sample may be carry-over from other donors' samples. The sample in question was whole blood, obtained in connection with sensitization to the hapten diphenylcyclopropenone (DPC). The CDR3 DNA reads TGCAGTGCTAGAGAAGCCGGGCCTGGGGTCCGGGTCGGCAATCAGCCCCAGCATTTT. Encoded protein: CSAREAGPGVRVGNQPQHF.